The T cell receptor (beta chain) described here comes from a study of T cell repertoires in aging, cancer and after chemotherapy. Study-wide findings and caveats: Untreated cancer patients had significantly lower blood TCR diversity than age-matched healthy donors.

The template was genomic DNA from peripheral blood, not RNA. This clonotype is medium-sized by share. Its antigen is currently unknown. Multiplex touch-down PCR with TRB-A/B primers amplified rearranged V-D-J TRB sequences. TCRdb itself ran the multiplex PCR reads through MiXCR, one entry per CDR3 protein. The table shows roughly 2,300 distinct CDR3 sequences, with about 25% occurring only once. What was sequenced was blood. The TCR was taken from a human donor with a solid tumor.

Written as DNA, the CDR3 is TGTGCCAGCAGCCAGCGTTCGGCAGGACTAGCCAACAATGAGCAGTTCTTC. Its protein is CASSQRSAGLANNEQFF. V usage is TRBV7-2 and J usage is TRBJ2-1; 8 nucleotides agree with TRBD2. CDR3 length: 17 amino acids. Per germline, CDR1 SGHTA and CDR2 FQGNSA. The J segment lost 5 bases and the V segment lost 5 bases, leaving 14 bases of the junction unmatched.